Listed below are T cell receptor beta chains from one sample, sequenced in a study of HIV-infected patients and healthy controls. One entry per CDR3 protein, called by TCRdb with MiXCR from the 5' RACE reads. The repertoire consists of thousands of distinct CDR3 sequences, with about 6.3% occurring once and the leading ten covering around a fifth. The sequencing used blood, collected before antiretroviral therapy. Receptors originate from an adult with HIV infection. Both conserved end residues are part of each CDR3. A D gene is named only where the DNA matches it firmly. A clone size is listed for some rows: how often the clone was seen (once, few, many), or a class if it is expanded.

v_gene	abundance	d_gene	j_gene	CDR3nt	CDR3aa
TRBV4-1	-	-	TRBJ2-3	TGCGCCAGCAGTTGGAACACAGATACGCAGTATTTT	CASSWNTDTQYF
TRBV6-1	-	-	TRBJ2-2	TGTGCCAGCAGCTTGAGGGCCCCCGGGGAGCTGTTTTTT	CASSLRAPGELFF
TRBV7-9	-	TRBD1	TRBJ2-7	TGTGCCAGCAGCTCCAGGGACAGCTACGAGCAGTACTTC	CASSSRDSYEQYF
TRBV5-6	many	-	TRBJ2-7	TGTGCCAGCAGCTTGAGGGTATTCGCCTACGAGCAGTACTTC	CASSLRVFAYEQYF
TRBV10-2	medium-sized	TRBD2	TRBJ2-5	TGCGCCAGCAGAAATAGCGGGGGGGCTCGGGAGACCCAGTACTTC	CASRNSGGARETQYF
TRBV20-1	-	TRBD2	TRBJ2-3	TGCAGTGCTAGTGAGGCCCAGCGGGGGGGGCGAGATACGCAGTATTTT	CSASEAQRGGRDTQYF
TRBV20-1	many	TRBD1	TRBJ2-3	TGCAGTGCTACAACAGGGGGCGGAAGGGCCCACGCTACAGATACGCAGTATTTT	CSATTGGGRAHATDTQYF
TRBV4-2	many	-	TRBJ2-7	TGTGCCAGCAGCCAAGTTTATGGGAAGAGCAGCGAGCAGTACTTC	CASSQVYGKSSEQYF
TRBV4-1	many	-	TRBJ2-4	TGCGCCAGCAGCCATCCTCGGATATCAAACATTCAGTACTTC	CASSHPRISNIQYF
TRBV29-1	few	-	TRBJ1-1	TGCAGCGCTATTTATCAGGGTAGCACTGAAGCTTTCTTT	CSAIYQGSTEAFF
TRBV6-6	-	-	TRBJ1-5	TGTGCCAGCTCCGGAACGTCGGGTTTGAGCAATCAGCCCCAGCATTTT	CASSGTSGLSNQPQHF
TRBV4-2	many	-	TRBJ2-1	TGTGCCAGCAACCAGGGGGGGGGGGCCCACAATGAGCAGTTCTTC	CASNQGGGAHNEQFF
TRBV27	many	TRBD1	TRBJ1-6	TGTGCCAGCAGTTCGACAGGGGTTTCACCCCTCCACTTT	CASSSTGVSPLHF
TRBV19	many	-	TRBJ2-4	TGTGCCAGTAGTAGCGAAATAGCCAAAAACATTCAGTACTTC	CASSSEIAKNIQYF
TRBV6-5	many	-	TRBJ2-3	TGTGCCAGCAGCCAAGGGGCGGGCGGCACAGATACGCAGTATTTT	CASSQGAGGTDTQYF
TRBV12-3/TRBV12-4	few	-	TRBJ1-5	TGTGCCAGCAGTTTAGGGCAGGGAAGGGGTCAGCCCCAGCATTTT	CASSLGQGRGQPQHF
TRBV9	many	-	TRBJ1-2	TGTGCCAGCAGCGTACAGGAAGGATCGCTCGGTGGCTACACCTTC	CASSVQEGSLGGYTF
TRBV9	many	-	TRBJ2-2	TGTGCCAGCAGCGTAGCCGGCAGCATCGCGAACACCGGGGAGCTGTTTTTT	CASSVAGSIANTGELFF
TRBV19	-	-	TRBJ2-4	TGTGCCAGTAGTATCGCAGGGCTAGCCAAAAACATTCAGTACTTC	CASSIAGLAKNIQYF
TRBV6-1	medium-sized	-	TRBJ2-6	TGTGCCAGCAGGGACGGATTAGCTCTGGGGGCCAACGTCCTGACTTTC	CASRDGLALGANVLTF
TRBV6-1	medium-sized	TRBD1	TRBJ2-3	TGTGCCAGCGGATTCATGGACAGGGGAGATACGCAGTATTTT	CASGFMDRGDTQYF
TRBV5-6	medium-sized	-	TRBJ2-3	TGTGCCAGCAGCTTGGAAGATCGAGATACGCAGTATTTT	CASSLEDRDTQYF
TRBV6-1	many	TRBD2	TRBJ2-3	TGTGCCAGCAGTCCGAGGGGCGCGACTAGCGGGGGGCGCACAGATACGCAGTATTTT	CASSPRGATSGGRTDTQYF
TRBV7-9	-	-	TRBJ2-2	TGTGCCAGCAGCTCTTCCGATCAGGGGACAGGGGAGCTGTTTTTT	CASSSSDQGTGELFF
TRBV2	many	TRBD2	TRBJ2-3	TGTGCCAGCACGAGGCGGGGGGGCACAGATACGCAGTATTTT	CASTRRGGTDTQYF
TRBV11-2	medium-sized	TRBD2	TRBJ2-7	TGTGCCAGCAGCACCCGACTAGCCGGCTACGAGCAGTACTTC	CASSTRLAGYEQYF
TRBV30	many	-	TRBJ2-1	TGTGCCTGGAGTGTACACCGGGGAGGAGAGAGTGAGCAGTTCTTC	CAWSVHRGGESEQFF
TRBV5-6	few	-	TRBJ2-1	TGTGCCAGCAGCTCGGGGACTTTCGTATCTGAGCAGTTCTTC	CASSSGTFVSEQFF
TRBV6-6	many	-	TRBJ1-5	TGTGCCAGCATCCCCCTCGGGGGCGATCAGCCCCAGCATTTT	CASIPLGGDQPQHF
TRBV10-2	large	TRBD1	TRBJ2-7	TGCGCCAGCAGTGAAATCGGACAGGACCGCTACGAGCAGTACTTC	CASSEIGQDRYEQYF
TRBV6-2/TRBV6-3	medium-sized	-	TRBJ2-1	TGTGCCAGCAGTTCGAACCGAGGCAATGAGCAGTTCTTC	CASSSNRGNEQFF
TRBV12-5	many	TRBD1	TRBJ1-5	TGTGCTAGTGGACCCGGGACAGTCAATCAGCCCCAGCATTTT	CASGPGTVNQPQHF
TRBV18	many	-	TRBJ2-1	TGTGCCAGCTCACCTAGCGAGCTTAACAATGAGCAGTTCTTC	CASSPSELNNEQFF
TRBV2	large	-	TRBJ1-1	TGTGCCAGCAGACACGAGGGGGGTATCACTGAAGCTTTCTTT	CASRHEGGITEAFF
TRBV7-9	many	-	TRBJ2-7	TGTGCCAGCAGCGCCCCAGGGGACCCCTACGAGCAGTACTTC	CASSAPGDPYEQYF
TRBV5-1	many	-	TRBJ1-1	TGCGCCAGCAGCTTTGGGCATTCGAAGGGGGACACTGAAGCTTTCTTT	CASSFGHSKGDTEAFF
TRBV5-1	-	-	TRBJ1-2	TGCGCCAGCAGCCCGCAAGGACCCCGTAACTATGGCTACACCTTC	CASSPQGPRNYGYTF
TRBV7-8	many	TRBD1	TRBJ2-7	TGTGCCAGCAGCCGCTGGGACAGCTACGAGCAGTACTTC	CASSRWDSYEQYF
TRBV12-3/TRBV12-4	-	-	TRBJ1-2	TGTGCCAGCAGTTTAGGGGCCACCCGAAACTATGGCTACACCTTC	CASSLGATRNYGYTF
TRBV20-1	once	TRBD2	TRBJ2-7	TGCAGTGCTAGAGGACTAGCGGGGGAATCCTACGAGCAGTACTTC	CSARGLAGESYEQYF
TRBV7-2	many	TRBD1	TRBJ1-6	TGTGCCAGCAGCTTAGGCCTGTGGCAGGGGGCTGGATCACCCCTCCACTTT	CASSLGLWQGAGSPLHF
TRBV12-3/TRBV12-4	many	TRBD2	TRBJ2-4	TGTGCCAGCAGTTTAAGCGGGGGGGAAAACATTCAGTACTTC	CASSLSGGENIQYF